What follows are 18 T cell receptor beta chains derived from one specimen sequenced in a study of somatic mutations in cytotoxic T cells in rheumatoid arthritis. TCRdb keeps only in-frame clones here, not all; method: immunoSEQ multiplex PCR. The table includes 15,000 or so clones, approximately 80% detected once. The sequenced sample consisted of CD8+ T cells sorted from blood. Receptor source: an adult with rheumatoid arthritis.

The chain has TRBV6-5 and TRBJ2-5; TRBD1 agrees at 7 bases. Germline values: CDR1 MNHEY, CDR2 SVGAGI. Trimming at V came to 6 bases and at J to 1 base, leaving 5 bases not matched to a gene. The length of the CDR3 is 14 residues. Written as DNA, the CDR3 is TGTGCCAGCAGCCAACAGGGGACCCAAGAGACCCAGTACTTC. Amino acid sequence: CASSQQGTQETQYF.

This clone was found once. CDR3 in DNA: TGTGCCAGCAGCGAGGGAGTAGCTAGCGAGCAGTACTTC. Translation: CASSEGVASEQYF. This chain links TRBV9 with TRBJ2-7, with D perhaps TRBD2 (5 bases). CDR1 is SGDLS, CDR2 YYNGEE, per germline. The V and J ends lost 3 bases and 6 bases respectively, with 13 bases between them. This CDR3 comprises 13 residues.

CDR3 sequence reads: CASSLGRGLPYEQYF. The CDR3 region has the DNA TGTGCCAGCAGCTTAGGGCGGGGGTTACCCTACGAGCAGTACTTC. The genes are TRBV7-7 and TRBJ2-7; 7 bases are shared with TRBD2. The CDR3 consists of 15 residues. V dropped 1 base and J dropped 2; count of bases not matched to a gene: 5. Germline V gives CDR1 SSHAT, CDR2 FNYEAQ (reference sequence). Based on the CDR3 plus reference TRBV7-7 and TRBJ2-7, the full variable domain is GAGVSQSPRYKVTKRGQDVTLRCDPISSHATLYWYQQALGQGPEFLTYFNYEAQPDKSGLPSDRFSAERPEGSISTLTIQRTEQRDSAMYRCASSLGRGLPYEQYFGPGTRLTVT.

The table lists this clone with a count of one. CDR3 sequence reads: CASSLDRGRGYEQYF. The CDR3 coding sequence is TGTGCCAGCAGCTTAGATCGGGGCAGGGGGTACGAGCAGTACTTC. The V call is TRBV11-2, the J call TRBJ2-7; TRBD1 matches at 7 bases. Per the germline V gene, CDR1 is SGHAT and CDR2 is FQNNGV. The CDR3 is 15 amino acids. Losses at the gene ends were 0 bases for V and 4 bases for J; bases not matched to a gene: 6. Combining the CDR3 with reference TRBV11-2 and TRBJ2-7 gives the whole variable domain EAGVAQSPRYKIIEKRQSVAFWCNPISGHATLYWYQQILGQGPKLLIQFQNNGVVDDSQLPKDRFSAERLKGVDSTLKIQPAKLEDSAVYLCASSLDRGRGYEQYFGPGTRLTVT.

The chain is built from TRBV6-5 and TRBJ2-7, with 11 bases aligning to TRBD1. The CDR3 extends over 14 amino acids. V dropped 8 bases and J dropped 7; count of bases not matched to a gene: 10. Germline CDR1 MNHEY, CDR2 SVGAGI. The CDR3 DNA reads TGTGCCAGCGCTTGGACAGGGGGCTCGGGGGAGCAGTACTTC. Translating it yields CASAWTGGSGEQYF.

V gene TRBV28 combines with J gene TRBJ1-1; 11 bases fit TRBD1. J gave up 0 bases and V 8 bases, and 5 bases lay outside the gene matches. The CDR3 contains 15 residues. The germline V gene encodes CDR1 MDHEN and CDR2 SYDVKM. CDR3 amino acids: CASDRDRGLNTEAFF. For the CDR3, the DNA is TGTGCCAGCGATCGGGACAGGGGGTTGAACACTGAAGCTTTCTTT.

This clone occurred once. The rearrangement links TRBV28 to TRBJ1-5; D is unresolved. This CDR3 comprises 16 residues. V was cut by 3 bases and J by 3 bases, with 15 bases left in between. The germline V gene encodes CDR1 MDHEN and CDR2 SYDVKM. DNA for the CDR3: TGTGCCAGCAGTTTGCGGCACCAGATTCCCAATCAGCCCCAGCATTTT. Translated: CASSLRHQIPNQPQHF. Full variable domain (missing parts from reference TRBV28 and TRBJ1-5): DVKVTQSSRYLVKRTGEKVFLECVQDMDHENMFWYRQDPGLGLRLIYFSYDVKMKEKGDIPEGYSVSREKKERFSLILESASTNQTSMYLCASSLRHQIPNQPQHFGDGTRLSIL.

The chain employs TRBV28 and TRBJ2-3; 8 bases are a match to TRBD2. J was trimmed by 5 bases and V by 1 base; bases with no gene match: 8. This CDR3 is 16 amino acids long. Germline lookup yields CDR1 MDHEN and CDR2 SYDVKM. CDR3 sequence reads: CASSLSGGAGEDTQYF. CDR3 nucleotides: TGTGCCAGCAGTTTATCGGGGGGGGCGGGCGAAGATACGCAGTATTTT.

This sequence joins TRBV29-1 and TRBJ2-3; D possibly corresponds to TRBD1 (5 bases). Trimming took off 5 bases at V and 2 bases at J, with 8 bases between the two ends. Germline V gives CDR1 SQVTM, CDR2 ANQGSEA. The CDR3 length is 12 residues. This chain's CDR3 is CSVCRDTDTQYF. For the CDR3, the DNA is TGCAGCGTTTGCAGGGACACAGATACGCAGTATTTT.

This clone appeared once. The rearrangement joins TRBV2 to TRBJ2-7; no clear D gene. The CDR3 spans 15 residues. The V end was cut by 0 bases, the J end by 2 bases, with 11 bases between. Germline V gives CDR1 SNHLY, CDR2 FYNNEI. The CDR3 nucleotides are TGTGCCAGCAGTGAAGCGGGTACTGGGACCTACGAGCAGTACTTC. Translated, it gives CASSEAGTGTYEQYF.

The CDR3 here is CASSSKPGTNTGELFF. The CDR3 DNA is TGTGCCAGCAGCTCCAAACCCGGTACGAACACCGGGGAGCTGTTTTTT. The chain has TRBV4-2 and TRBJ2-2, with D uncertain. CDR3 length: 16 residues. In germline, CDR1 is LGHNA, CDR2 YNFKEQ. V lost 5 bases and J 0 bases, leaving 13 bases between the germline ends.

The V and J genes are TRBV7-9 and TRBJ1-1; D call uncertain. Germline CDR1 and CDR2: SEHNR and FQNEAQ (reference sequence). Trimming cost V 4 bases and J 6 bases, with 15 bases left between them. This CDR3 contains 14 residues. The CDR3 DNA reads TGTGCCAGCAGCTCGGACTGGCTGAAGGCTGAAGCTTTCTTT. The encoded protein is CASSSDWLKAEAFF.

This clone was observed a handful of times. V gene TRBV19 combines with J gene TRBJ2-7; 10 nucleotides align to TRBD2. The CDR3 consists of 15 residues. The J segment lost 3 bases and the V segment lost 1 base, leaving 3 bases of the junction unmatched. Germline V gene sequence: CDR1 LNHDA, CDR2 SQIVND (reference sequence). The CDR3 reads CASSIVGTSVYEQYF. The CDR3 DNA reads TGTGCCAGTAGTATAGTCGGGACTAGCGTCTACGAGCAGTACTTC.

V and J are TRBV19 and TRBJ1-2, with D hard to call. This CDR3 region has 15 residues. Trimming left V 3 bases short and J 4 bases short, with 15 bases between. Per germline, CDR1 LNHDA and CDR2 SQIVND (reference sequence). The CDR3 region has the DNA TGTGCCAGTAGTATTGATCGGGCGGACGTCTATGGCTACACCTTC. Translated: CASSIDRADVYGYTF. Full variable domain (remainder filled in from reference TRBV19 and TRBJ1-2): DGGITQSPKYLFRKEGQNVTLSCEQNLNHDAMYWYRQDPGQGLRLIYYSQIVNDFQKGDIAEGYSVSREKKESFPLTVTSAQKNPTAFYLCASSIDRADVYGYTFGSGTRLTVV.

The CDR3 sequence is CASSREKNTEAFF. CDR3 DNA: TGTGCCAGCAGTAGGGAGAAGAACACTGAAGCTTTCTTT. V is TRBV28 and J is TRBJ1-1; D uncertain. This CDR3 comprises 13 residues. V shed 5 bases and J shed 1 base, with 8 bases lying between them. Germline values: CDR1 MDHEN, CDR2 SYDVKM.

This chain connects TRBV28 to TRBJ1-4; D is possibly TRBD1 (5 bases). V lost 8 bases to trimming and J lost 8 bases, with 18 bases between them. Germline V gene lookup returns CDR1 MDHEN and CDR2 SYDVKM. The length of the CDR3 is 14 residues. The DNA for the CDR3 is TGTGCCAGCTTCCAGACGGCAGGGAGGGAAAAACTGTTTTTT. It yields the protein CASFQTAGREKLFF.

The chain is built from TRBV6-1 and TRBJ2-3; 7 bases align to TRBD2. There are 14 residues in the CDR3. V shed 8 bases, J shed 2 bases, and the junction held 7 bases outside the gene matches. The germline CDR1 and CDR2 sequences are MNHNS and SASEGT. The CDR3 DNA follows: TGTGCCAGCTCCACAGGACTAGTCACAGATACGCAGTATTTT. Translation gives CASSTGLVTDTQYF.

The gene calls are TRBV27 and TRBJ1-2; no clear D. Germline V gene lookup returns CDR1 MNHEY and CDR2 SMNVEV (reference sequence). This CDR3 contains 15 residues. V lost 0 bases and J lost 4, with 12 bases in between. The CDR3 loop is CASSLSVDRGYGYTF. As DNA, the CDR3 is TGTGCCAGCAGTTTATCGGTAGATCGGGGCTATGGCTACACCTTC.